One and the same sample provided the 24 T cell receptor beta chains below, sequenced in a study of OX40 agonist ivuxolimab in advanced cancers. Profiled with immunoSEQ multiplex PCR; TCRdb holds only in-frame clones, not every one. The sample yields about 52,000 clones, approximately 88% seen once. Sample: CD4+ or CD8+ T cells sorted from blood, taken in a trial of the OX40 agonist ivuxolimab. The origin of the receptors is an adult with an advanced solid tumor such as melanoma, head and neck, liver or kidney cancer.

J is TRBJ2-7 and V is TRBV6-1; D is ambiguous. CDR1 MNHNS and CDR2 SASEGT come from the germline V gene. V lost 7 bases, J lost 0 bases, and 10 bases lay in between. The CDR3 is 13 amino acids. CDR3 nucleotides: TGTGCCAGCATGGTTGGCTTCTCCTACGAGCAGTACTTC. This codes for CASMVGFSYEQYF.

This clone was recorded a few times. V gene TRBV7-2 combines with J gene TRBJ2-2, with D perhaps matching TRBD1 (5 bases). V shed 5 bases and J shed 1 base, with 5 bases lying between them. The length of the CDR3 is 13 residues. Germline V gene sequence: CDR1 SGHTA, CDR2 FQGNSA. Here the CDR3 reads CASSQGNTGELFF. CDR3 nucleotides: TGTGCCAGCAGCCAGGGGAACACCGGGGAGCTGTTTTTT.

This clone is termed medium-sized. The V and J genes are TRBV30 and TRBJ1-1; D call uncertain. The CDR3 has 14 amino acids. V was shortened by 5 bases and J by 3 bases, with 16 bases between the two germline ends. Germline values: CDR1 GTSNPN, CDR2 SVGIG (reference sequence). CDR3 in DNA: TGTGCCTGGGGTCCTAAGGGTGGGTACACTGAAGCTTTCTTT. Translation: CAWGPKGGYTEAFF. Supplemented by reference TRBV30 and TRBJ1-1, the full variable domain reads SQTIHQWPATLVQPVGSPLSLECTVEGTSNPNLYWYRQAAGRGLQLLFYSVGIGQISSEVPQNLSASRPQDRQFILSSKKLLLSDSGFYLCAWGPKGGYTEAFFGQGTRLTVV.

The CDR3 is CASNLASSYNEQFF. CDR3 coding DNA: TGTGCCAGCAACCTAGCCAGCTCCTACAATGAGCAGTTCTTC. The rearrangement uses TRBV5-6 and TRBJ2-1; TRBD2 might be the D (5 bases). The length of the CDR3 is 14 residues. In germline, CDR1 is SGHDT, CDR2 YYEEEE. Between the trimmed V and J ends, which lost 6 bases and 0 bases, there was a span of 10 bases. Full variable domain (outside the CDR3, taken from reference TRBV5-6 and TRBJ2-1): DAGVTQSPTHLIKTRGQQVTLRCSPKSGHDTVSWYQQALGQGPQFIFQYYEEEERQRGNFPDRFSGHQFPNYSSELNVNALLLGDSALYLCASNLASSYNEQFFGPGTRLTVL.

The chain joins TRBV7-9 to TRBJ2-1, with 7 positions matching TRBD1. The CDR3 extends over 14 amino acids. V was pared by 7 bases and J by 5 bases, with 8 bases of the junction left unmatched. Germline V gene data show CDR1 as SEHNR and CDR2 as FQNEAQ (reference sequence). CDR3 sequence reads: CASTPRQGDNEQFF. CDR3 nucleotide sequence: TGTGCCAGCACGCCAAGACAGGGAGACAATGAGCAGTTCTTC.

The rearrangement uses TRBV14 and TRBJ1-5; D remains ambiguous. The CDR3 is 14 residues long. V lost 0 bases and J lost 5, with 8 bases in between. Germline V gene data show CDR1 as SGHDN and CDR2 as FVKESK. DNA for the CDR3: TGTGCCAGCAGCCAAGATCGGGGAGATCAGCCCCAGCATTTT. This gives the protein CASSQDRGDQPQHF.

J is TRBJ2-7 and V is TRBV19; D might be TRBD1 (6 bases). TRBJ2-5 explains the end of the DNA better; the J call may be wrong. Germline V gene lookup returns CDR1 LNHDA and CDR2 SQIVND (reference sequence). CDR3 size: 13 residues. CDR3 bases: TGTGCCACCGGACAGCCCCTCGGGGAGACCCAGTACTTC. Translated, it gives CATGQPLGETQYF.

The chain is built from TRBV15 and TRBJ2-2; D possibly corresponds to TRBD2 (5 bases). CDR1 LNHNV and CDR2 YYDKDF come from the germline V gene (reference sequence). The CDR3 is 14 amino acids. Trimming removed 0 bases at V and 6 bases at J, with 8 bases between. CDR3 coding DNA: TGTGCCACCAGCAGAGATAGAGGGCCCGGGGAGCTGTTTTTT. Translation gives CATSRDRGPGELFF.

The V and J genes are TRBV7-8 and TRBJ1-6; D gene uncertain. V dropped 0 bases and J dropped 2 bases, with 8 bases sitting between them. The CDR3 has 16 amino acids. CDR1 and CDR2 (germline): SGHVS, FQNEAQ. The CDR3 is CASSLAIQAYNSPLHF. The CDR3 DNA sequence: TGTGCCAGCAGCTTAGCGATCCAGGCCTATAATTCACCCCTCCACTTT.

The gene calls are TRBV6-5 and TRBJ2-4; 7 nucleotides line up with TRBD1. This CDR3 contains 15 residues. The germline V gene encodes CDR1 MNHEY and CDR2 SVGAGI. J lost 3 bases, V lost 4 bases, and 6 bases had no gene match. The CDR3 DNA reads TGTGCCAGCAGTTCCAAGACAGGGAGCAAAAACATTCAGTACTTC. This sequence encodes CASSSKTGSKNIQYF.

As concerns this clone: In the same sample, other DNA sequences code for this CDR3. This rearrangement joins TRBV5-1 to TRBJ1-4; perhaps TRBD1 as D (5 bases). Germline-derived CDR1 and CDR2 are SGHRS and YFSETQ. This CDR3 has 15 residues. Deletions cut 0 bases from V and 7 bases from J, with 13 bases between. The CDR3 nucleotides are TGCGCCAGCAGCTTGGGGGCGGGGGATGCTGAAAAACTGTTTTTT. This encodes CASSLGAGDAEKLFF.

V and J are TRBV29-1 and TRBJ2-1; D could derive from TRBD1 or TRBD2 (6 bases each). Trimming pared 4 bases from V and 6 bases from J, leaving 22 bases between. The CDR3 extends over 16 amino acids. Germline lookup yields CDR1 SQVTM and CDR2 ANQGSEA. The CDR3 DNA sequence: TGCAGCGTTGTTGCGGGGTTCGGGGGCGGTAGCAATGAGCAGTTCTTC. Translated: CSVVAGFGGGSNEQFF.

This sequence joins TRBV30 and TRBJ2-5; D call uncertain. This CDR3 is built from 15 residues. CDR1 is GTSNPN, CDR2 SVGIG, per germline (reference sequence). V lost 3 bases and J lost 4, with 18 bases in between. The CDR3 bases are TGTGCCTGGAGCTTAAGGACCAGGTGGGGAGAGACCCAGTACTTC. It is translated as CAWSLRTRWGETQYF.

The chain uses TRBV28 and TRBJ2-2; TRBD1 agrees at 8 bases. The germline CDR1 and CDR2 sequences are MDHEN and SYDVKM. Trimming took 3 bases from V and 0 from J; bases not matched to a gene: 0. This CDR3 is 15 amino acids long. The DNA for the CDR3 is TGTGCCAGCAGTTTGACAGGGGCGAACACCGGGGAGCTGTTTTTT. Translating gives CASSLTGANTGELFF.

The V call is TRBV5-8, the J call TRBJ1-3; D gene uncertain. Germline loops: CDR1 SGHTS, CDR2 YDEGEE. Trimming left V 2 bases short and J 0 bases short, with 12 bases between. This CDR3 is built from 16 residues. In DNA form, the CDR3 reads TGTGCCAGCAGCTTAAGACCCATGCTCTCTGGAAACACCATATATTTT. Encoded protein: CASSLRPMLSGNTIYF.

CDR3 protein: CASSYSRSGSNNEQYF. DNA of the CDR3: TGTGCCAGCAGTTACTCGAGGAGCGGGAGTAACAACGAGCAGTACTTC. This chain connects TRBV6-6 to TRBJ2-7; 8 bases line up with TRBD2. CDR3 length: 16 amino acids. Looked up from germline, CDR1 is MNHNY and CDR2 is SVGAGI (reference sequence). The ends lost 0 bases at V and 5 bases at J; junction bases unmatched: 9.

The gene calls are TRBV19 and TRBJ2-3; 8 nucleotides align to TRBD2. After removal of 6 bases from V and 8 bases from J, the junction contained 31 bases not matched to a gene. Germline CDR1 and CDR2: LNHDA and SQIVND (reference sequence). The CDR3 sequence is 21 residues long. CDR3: CASSLHDRGAGGPRIDVTQYF. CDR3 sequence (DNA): TGTGCCAGTAGCTTACACGATCGGGGGGCGGGAGGACCTAGGATTGATGTTACGCAGTATTTT. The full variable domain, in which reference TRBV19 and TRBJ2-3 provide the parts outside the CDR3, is DGGITQSPKYLFRKEGQNVTLSCEQNLNHDAMYWYRQDPGQGLRLIYYSQIVNDFQKGDIAEGYSVSREKKESFPLTVTSAQKNPTAFYLCASSLHDRGAGGPRIDVTQYFGPGTRLTVL.

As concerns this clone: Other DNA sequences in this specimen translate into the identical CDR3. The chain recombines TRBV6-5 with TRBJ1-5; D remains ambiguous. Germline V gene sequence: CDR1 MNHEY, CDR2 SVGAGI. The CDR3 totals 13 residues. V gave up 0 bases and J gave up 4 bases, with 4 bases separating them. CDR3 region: CASSYSNNQPQHF. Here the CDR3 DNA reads TGTGCCAGCAGTTACTCGAATAATCAGCCCCAGCATTTT.

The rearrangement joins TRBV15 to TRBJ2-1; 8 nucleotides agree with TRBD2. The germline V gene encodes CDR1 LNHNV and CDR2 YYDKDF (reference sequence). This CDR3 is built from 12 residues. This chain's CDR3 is CAATSGPNEQFF. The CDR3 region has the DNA TGTGCAGCCACTAGCGGTCCTAATGAGCAGTTCTTC.

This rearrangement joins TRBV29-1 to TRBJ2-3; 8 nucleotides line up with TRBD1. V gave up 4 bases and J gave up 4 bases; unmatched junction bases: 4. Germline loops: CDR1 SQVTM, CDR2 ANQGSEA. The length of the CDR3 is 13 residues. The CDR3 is CSVGGTGSDTQYF. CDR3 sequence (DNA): TGCAGCGTTGGTGGGACAGGTTCAGATACGCAGTATTTT.

The chain's CDR3 is CASSLYRGYEQYV. DNA for the CDR3: TGTGCCAGCAGCTTATACAGGGGCTACGAGCAGTACGTC. This chain links TRBV7-8 with TRBJ2-7, with 7 bases fitting TRBD1. Germline assignment: CDR1 SGHVS and CDR2 FQNEAQ. Unmatched junction bases numbered 1, after V lost 2 bases and J lost 3 bases. The CDR3 is 13 amino acids.

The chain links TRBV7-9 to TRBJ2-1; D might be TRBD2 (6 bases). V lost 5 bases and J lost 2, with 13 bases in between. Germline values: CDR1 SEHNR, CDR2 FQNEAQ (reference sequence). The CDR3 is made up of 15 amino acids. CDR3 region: CASSPGTGAYNEQFF. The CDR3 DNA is TGTGCCAGCAGCCCCGGGACGGGAGCCTACAATGAGCAGTTCTTC.

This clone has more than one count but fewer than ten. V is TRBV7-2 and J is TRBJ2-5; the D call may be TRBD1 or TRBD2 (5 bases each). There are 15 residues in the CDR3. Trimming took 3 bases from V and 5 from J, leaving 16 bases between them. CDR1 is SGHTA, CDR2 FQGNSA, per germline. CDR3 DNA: TGTGCCAGCAGCTTTTCGGGGCACAAGGCGGAGACCCAGTACTTC. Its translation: CASSFSGHKAETQYF.

The chain's CDR3 is CASTYRASNQPQHF. In DNA, the CDR3 is TGTGCCAGCACTTACAGGGCTAGCAATCAGCCCCAGCATTTT. V usage is TRBV2 and J usage is TRBJ1-5; D is perhaps TRBD1 (6 bases). The germline gives CDR1 SNHLY, CDR2 FYNNEI. The CDR3 consists of 14 residues. Trimming cost V 7 bases and J 0 bases, with 10 bases left between them.